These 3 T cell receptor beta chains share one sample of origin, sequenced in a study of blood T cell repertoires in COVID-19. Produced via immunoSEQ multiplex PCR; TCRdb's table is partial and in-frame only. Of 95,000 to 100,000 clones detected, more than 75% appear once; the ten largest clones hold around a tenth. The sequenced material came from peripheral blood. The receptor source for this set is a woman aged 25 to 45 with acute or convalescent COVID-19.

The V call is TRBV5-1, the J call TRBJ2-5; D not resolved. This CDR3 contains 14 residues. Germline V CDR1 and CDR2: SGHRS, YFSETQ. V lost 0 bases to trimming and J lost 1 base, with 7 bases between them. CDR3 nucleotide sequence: TGCGCCAGCAGCTTGGACTTTTCCCAAGAGACCCAGTACTTC. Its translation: CASSLDFSQETQYF.

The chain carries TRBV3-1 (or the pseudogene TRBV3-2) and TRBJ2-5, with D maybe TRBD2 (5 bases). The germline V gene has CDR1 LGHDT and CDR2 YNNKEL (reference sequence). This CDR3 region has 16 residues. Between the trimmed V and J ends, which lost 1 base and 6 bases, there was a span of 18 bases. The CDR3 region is CASSQGLPRVKKTQYF. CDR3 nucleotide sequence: TGTGCCAGCAGCCAAGGACTACCACGGGTGAAGAAGACCCAGTACTTC.

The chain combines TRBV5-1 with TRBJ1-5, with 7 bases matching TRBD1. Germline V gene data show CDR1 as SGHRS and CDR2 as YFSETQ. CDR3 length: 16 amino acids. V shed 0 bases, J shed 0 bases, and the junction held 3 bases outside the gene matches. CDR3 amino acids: CASSLEGAYSNQPQHF. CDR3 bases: TGCGCCAGCAGCTTGGAGGGGGCCTATAGCAATCAGCCCCAGCATTTT.